This T cell receptor beta chain emerged from a study of blood T cell repertoires in COVID-19. Across the whole study: Samples taken during acute and convalescent COVID-19 were collected in the United States, Italy and Spain. PBMCs, B-cell-depleted T cells, or T cells were the source of the cDNA or gDNA that made up the material.

Study processing details: The assay estimated nucleated cells by amplifying reference gene primers. Profiled with immunoSEQ multiplex PCR; TCRdb holds only in-frame clones, not every one. The V and J calls and the clone size are those of that table, but D and trimming were determined from the DNA. The sample carries around 200,000 clones, roughly 77% recorded once. The germline V and J ends were trimmed by 7 bases and 4 bases, with 25 bases remaining between them. Germline V CDR1 and CDR2: SGHTA, FQGNSA. The CDR3 totals 17 residues. This clone was found a few times. A Seattle source enrolled patients during active infection and followed them longitudinally.

The chain is built from TRBV7-2 and TRBJ1-2; D is undetermined. Input material: peripheral blood. This sequence was found in a woman between 40 and 50 years old with COVID-19, enrolled during active disease. The CDR3 protein is CASTPRGRVASGYGYTF. As DNA, the CDR3 is TGTGCCAGCACCCCTCGGGGAAGGGTGGCTTCTGGCTATGGCTACACCTTC.